This passage covers 20 T cell receptor beta chains from one sample sequenced in a study of blood T cell repertoires in COVID-19 (dated by TCRdb to the early 2020s). The method was the immunoSEQ multiplex PCR assay. The clones in this table, taken by TCRdb from immuneACCESS, are in-frame only. Not every clone is retained; where verified, under half of the shortfall comes from an unresolved V gene, and the cause of the rest is unknown. The sample contains about 75,000 clones, approximately 80% of them found a single time. The ten largest account for about a fifth of the sample. What was sequenced was peripheral blood. The receptor source for this set is a woman aged 50 to 65 with acute or convalescent COVID-19.

The V call is TRBV4-1, the J call TRBJ2-3; D may be TRBD2 (5 bases). The germline CDR1 and CDR2 sequences are MGHRA and YSYEKL. This CDR3 is 14 amino acids long. The germline V and J ends were trimmed by 6 bases and 0 bases, with 10 bases remaining between them. The CDR3 DNA reads as TGCGCCAGCAGGATAGCGATTAGCACAGATACGCAGTATTTT. Protein: CASRIAISTDTQYF.

Only a few counts were recorded for this clone. The rearrangement joins TRBV29-1 to TRBJ2-1, with 8 positions matching TRBD2. CDR1 and CDR2 (germline): SQVTM, ANQGSEA. V was pared by 4 bases and J by 4 bases, with 3 bases of the junction left unmatched. The CDR3 extends over 13 amino acids. CDR3 in amino acids: CSVGSGGYNEQFF. The CDR3 bases are TGCAGCGTTGGGAGCGGGGGTTACAATGAGCAGTTCTTC.

V is TRBV7-9 and J is TRBJ1-4; D is unresolved. With 5 bases removed from V and 8 bases from J, the gap between germline ends came to 12 bases. The CDR3 sequence is 13 residues long. Germline CDR1 SEHNR, CDR2 FQNEAQ (reference sequence). CDR3 coding DNA: TGTGCCAGCAGCGCGAGCCTTCTCGAAAAACTGTTTTTT. Translated: CASSASLLEKLFF.

This rearrangement joins TRBV6-5 to TRBJ2-7, with 11 positions matching TRBD2. The CDR3 is 14 residues long. Germline CDR1 is MNHEY and CDR2 is SVGAGI. Trimming at V came to 10 bases and at J to 1 base, leaving 6 bases not matched to a gene. The CDR3 nucleotides are TGTGCCACCCGTCGACTAGCGGGATCCTACGAGCAGTACTTC. It translates to CATRRLAGSYEQYF.

The chain combines TRBV7-3 with TRBJ2-1; D unresolved. Germline-derived CDR1 and CDR2 are SGHTA and FQGTGA. V was clipped by 2 bases and J by 3 bases, with 17 bases between them. The CDR3 totals 17 residues. CDR3 region: CASSLLARPNNYNEQFF. The CDR3 DNA follows: TGTGCCAGCAGCTTATTGGCGCGGCCCAATAACTACAATGAGCAGTTCTTC.

The V and J genes are TRBV28 and TRBJ1-3; D perhaps matches TRBD1 (5 bases). V shed 7 bases and J shed 0 bases, with 13 bases lying between them. Germline V gene data show CDR1 as MDHEN and CDR2 as SYDVKM. This CDR3 region has 15 residues. The CDR3 loop reads CASITGLSSGNTIYF. DNA of the CDR3: TGTGCCAGCATCACAGGACTAAGCTCTGGAAACACCATATATTTT.

The chain carries TRBV6-4 and TRBJ1-1; D gene unclear. Between the trimmed V and J ends, which lost 3 bases and 5 bases, there was a span of 10 bases. From germline, CDR1 is MRHNA and CDR2 SNTAGT. This CDR3 has 13 residues. The CDR3 is CASSDYPGTEAFF. As DNA, the CDR3 is TGTGCCAGCAGTGATTATCCGGGGACTGAAGCTTTCTTT.

This clone showed up just a few times. This chain links TRBV6-2 or TRBV6-3 with TRBJ2-5, with D perhaps TRBD1 (6 bases). This CDR3 has 13 residues. The germline V gene encodes CDR1 MNHEY and CDR2 SVGEGT. The germline V and J ends were trimmed by 4 bases and 7 bases, with 13 bases remaining between them. This CDR3 reads CASSSNPGATQYF. CDR3 nucleotides: TGTGCCAGCAGTTCGAACCCAGGGGCGACCCAGTACTTC.

This chain connects TRBV5-1 to TRBJ2-7; 9 bases map to TRBD1. The CDR3 runs 13 residues. Per germline, CDR1 SGHRS and CDR2 YFSETQ. Trimming at V came to 5 bases and at J to 3 bases, leaving 3 bases not matched to a gene. CDR3: CASRQGAIYEQYF. The CDR3 nucleotides read TGCGCCAGCAGACAGGGGGCTATCTACGAGCAGTACTTC. Full variable domain (remainder filled in from reference TRBV5-1 and TRBJ2-7): KAGVTQTPRYLIKTRGQQVTLSCSPISGHRSVSWYQQTPGQGLQFLFEYFSETQRNKGNFPGRFSGRQFSNSRSEMNVSTLELGDSALYLCASRQGAIYEQYFGPGTRLTVT.

CDR3 bases: TGTGCCAGTAGTAACGGGGACATAGGGTCAGAGACCCAGTACTTC. It encodes CASSNGDIGSETQYF. V and J are TRBV19 and TRBJ2-5, with D possibly TRBD1 on 6 matching bases. Germline V lookup: CDR1 LNHDA, CDR2 SQIVND (reference sequence). Trimming took off 4 bases at V and 4 bases at J, with 16 bases between the two ends. CDR3 length: 15 residues.

This rearrangement joins TRBV9 to TRBJ2-7; weak D call: TRBD1 (5 bases). Per germline, CDR1 SGDLS and CDR2 YYNGEE. With 3 bases removed from V and 6 bases from J, the gap between germline ends came to 16 bases. The CDR3 is 14 residues long. The CDR3 nucleotides read TGTGCCAGCAGCGCCCTTAGCCAGGGTACCGAGCAGTACTTC. Protein sequence: CASSALSQGTEQYF.

There are a few counts of this clone. The rearrangement uses TRBV7-9 and TRBJ2-6; D is undetermined. The CDR3 extends over 15 amino acids. Germline V gives CDR1 SEHNR, CDR2 FQNEAQ (reference sequence). The V gene lost 1 base and the J gene lost 0 bases, with 4 bases spanning the gap. DNA for the CDR3: TGTGCCAGCAGCTTAGTTCACTCTGGGGCCAACGTCCTGACTTTC. Amino acid sequence: CASSLVHSGANVLTF. Combining the CDR3 with reference TRBV7-9 and TRBJ2-6 gives the whole variable domain DTGVSQNPRHKITKRGQNVTFRCDPISEHNRLYWYRQTLGQGPEFLTYFQNEAQLEKSRLLSDRFSAERPKGSFSTLEIQRTEQGDSAMYLCASSLVHSGANVLTFGAGSRLTVL.

The chain joins TRBV28 to TRBJ1-5, with D perhaps TRBD1 (5 bases). Trimming left V 4 bases short and J 8 bases short, with 18 bases between. Per the germline V gene, CDR1 is MDHEN and CDR2 is SYDVKM. There are 15 residues in the CDR3. In DNA form, the CDR3 reads TGTGCCAGCAGTTCCCCCGGGGGTCTCAAGGAGCCCCAGCATTTT. Residues: CASSSPGGLKEPQHF.

The chain employs TRBV5-1 and TRBJ2-2; TRBD2 matches at 14 bases. CDR1 SGHRS and CDR2 YFSETQ come from the germline V gene. The CDR3 is 19 amino acids. V was clipped by 4 bases and J by 4 bases; unmatched bases: 12. CDR3 sequence reads: CASSRDGTSGSSVTGELFF. CDR3 in DNA: TGCGCCAGCAGCAGGGACGGGACTAGCGGGAGTTCGGTCACCGGGGAGCTGTTTTTT.

The V gene is TRBV5-4, the J gene TRBJ1-1; D might be TRBD1 (6 bases). The CDR3 extends over 15 amino acids. V dropped 4 bases and J dropped 1 base, with 14 bases sitting between them. Germline V gives CDR1 SGHNT, CDR2 YYREEE (reference sequence). The CDR3 nucleotides read TGTGCCAGCAGCCCTTACTTGGACAGGAACACTGAAGCTTTCTTT. It specifies CASSPYLDRNTEAFF. The full variable domain, with the rest looked up from reference TRBV5-4 and TRBJ1-1, is ETGVTQSPTHLIKTRGQQVTLRCSSQSGHNTVSWYQQALGQGPQFIFQYYREEENGRGNFPPRFSGLQFPNYSSELNVNALELDDSALYLCASSPYLDRNTEAFFGQGTRLTVV.

This clone was picked up a small number of times. The rearrangement joins TRBV30 to TRBJ1-4; D call uncertain. The CDR3 is made up of 15 amino acids. Deletions cut 3 bases from V and 8 bases from J, with 19 bases between. Per the germline V gene, CDR1 is GTSNPN and CDR2 is SVGIG (reference sequence). CDR3 DNA: TGTGCCTGGAGAGGTGGAGGGATCCCACGGGAAAAACTGTTTTTT. Its translation: CAWRGGGIPREKLFF.

The rearrangement links TRBV6-5 to TRBJ2-4; perhaps TRBD2 as D (5 bases). Trimming removed 4 bases from V and 14 bases from J, with 15 bases in between. CDR3 size: 12 residues. Germline V gene sequence: CDR1 MNHEY, CDR2 SVGAGI. CDR3 sequence: CASSLAGGSKYF. DNA for the CDR3: TGTGCCAGCAGTTTGGCCGGCGGGTCTAAGTACTTC.

The rearrangement links TRBV27 to TRBJ2-7, with D possibly being TRBD1 (6 bases). With 6 bases removed from V and 0 bases from J, the gap between germline ends came to 15 bases. The CDR3 extends over 15 amino acids. Germline V gene data show CDR1 as MNHEY and CDR2 as SMNVEV (reference sequence). The CDR3 DNA sequence: TGTGCCAGCAGCGAAACAGGGCGAAGCTCCTACGAGCAGTACTTC. Translation: CASSETGRSSYEQYF.

The chain combines TRBV10-3 with TRBJ2-5; weak D call: TRBD2 (8 bases). V was pared by 7 bases and J by 3 bases, with 21 bases between. This CDR3 region has 16 residues. Germline values: CDR1 ENHRY, CDR2 SYGVKD. The CDR3 DNA sequence: TGTGCCATCAAGGGGGCGGGGGGTCTAATTGAAGAGACCCAGTACTTC. Its translation is CAIKGAGGLIEETQYF.

This chain joins TRBV7-9 and TRBJ2-5; TRBD2 matches 16 bases. V was pared by 6 bases and J by 5 bases, with 12 bases of the junction left unmatched. CDR1 and CDR2 (germline): SEHNR, FQNEAQ (reference sequence). The length of the CDR3 is 18 residues. As DNA, the CDR3 is TGTGCCAGCAGTTCCGGGACTAGCGGGAGGGCTGTGCTGGAGACCCAGTACTTC. Protein product: CASSSGTSGRAVLETQYF.